The source of this T cell receptor (beta chain) is a study of shared T cell receptors in the human thymus. The method was immunoSEQ multiplex PCR; TCRdb's version includes in-frame clones alone and lacks a portion of them. The sample carries under 850,000 clones, roughly 90% recorded once. Germline CDR1 SGHVS, CDR2 FQNEAQ. The CDR3 length is 17 residues. Deletions cut 2 bases from V and 2 bases from J, with 18 bases between. These data were also filed under a second study, of human thymus T cells. That report adds: In corrective heart surgery, resections were taken, and these provided the thymus tissue. Thymic as well as blood repertoires seemed to favor certain V and J genes unevenly.

The specimen was thymocytes. The gene calls are TRBV7-8 and TRBJ2-5; D is perhaps TRBD2 (5 bases). This clonotype was sampled from a boy younger than two with a congenital heart defect. The CDR3 bases are TGTGCCAGCAGCTTACCTTTTTATCGGGAAGTGCAAGAGACCCAGTACTTC. Residues: CASSLPFYREVQETQYF.